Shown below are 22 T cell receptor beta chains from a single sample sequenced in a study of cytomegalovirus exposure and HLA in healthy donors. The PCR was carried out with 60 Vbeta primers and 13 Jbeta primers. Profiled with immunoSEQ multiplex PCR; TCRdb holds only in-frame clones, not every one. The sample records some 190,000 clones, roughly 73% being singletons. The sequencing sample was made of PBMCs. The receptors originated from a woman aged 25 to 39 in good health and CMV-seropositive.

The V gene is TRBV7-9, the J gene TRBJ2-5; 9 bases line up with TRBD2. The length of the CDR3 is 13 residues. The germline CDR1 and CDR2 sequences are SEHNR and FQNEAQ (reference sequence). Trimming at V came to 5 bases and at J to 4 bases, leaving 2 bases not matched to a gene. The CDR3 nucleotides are TGTGCCAGCAGCCTTAGCGGGGGAGAGACCCAGTACTTC. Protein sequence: CASSLSGGETQYF.

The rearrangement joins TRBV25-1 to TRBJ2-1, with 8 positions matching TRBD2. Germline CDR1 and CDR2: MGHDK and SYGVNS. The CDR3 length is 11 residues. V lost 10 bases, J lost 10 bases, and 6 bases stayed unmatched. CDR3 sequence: CATRGGIEQFF. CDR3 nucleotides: TGTGCCACCCGCGGGGGGATAGAGCAGTTCTTC.

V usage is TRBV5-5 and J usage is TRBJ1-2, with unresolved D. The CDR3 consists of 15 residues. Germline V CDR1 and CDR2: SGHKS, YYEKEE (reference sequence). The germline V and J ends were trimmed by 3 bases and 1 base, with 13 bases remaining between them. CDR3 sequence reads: CASSSGAEGNYGYTF. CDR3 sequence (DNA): TGTGCCAGCAGCTCGGGAGCCGAGGGTAACTATGGCTACACCTTC.

As DNA, the CDR3 is TGTGCCAGCAGTCAAGGACAGAAGGGTGCCTATGGCTACACCTTC. Residues: CASSQGQKGAYGYTF. The rearrangement uses TRBV27 and TRBJ1-2, with D possibly TRBD1 on 6 matching bases. V was pared by 5 bases and J by 4 bases, with 17 bases between. This CDR3 comprises 15 residues. The germline CDR1 and CDR2 sequences are MNHEY and SMNVEV (reference sequence).

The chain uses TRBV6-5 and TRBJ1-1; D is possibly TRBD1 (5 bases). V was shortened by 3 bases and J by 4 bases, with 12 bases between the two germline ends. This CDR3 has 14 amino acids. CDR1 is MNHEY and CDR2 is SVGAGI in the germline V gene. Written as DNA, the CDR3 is TGTGCCAGCAGTTATCGGCCCAGGGTCACTGAAGCTTTCTTT. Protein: CASSYRPRVTEAFF.

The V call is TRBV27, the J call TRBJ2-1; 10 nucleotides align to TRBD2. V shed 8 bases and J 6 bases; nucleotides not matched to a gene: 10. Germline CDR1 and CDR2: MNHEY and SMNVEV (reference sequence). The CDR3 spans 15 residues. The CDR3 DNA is TGTGCCAGCGCCTTCGGGCTAGCGGGAGTCAATGAGCAGTTCTTC. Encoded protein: CASAFGLAGVNEQFF.

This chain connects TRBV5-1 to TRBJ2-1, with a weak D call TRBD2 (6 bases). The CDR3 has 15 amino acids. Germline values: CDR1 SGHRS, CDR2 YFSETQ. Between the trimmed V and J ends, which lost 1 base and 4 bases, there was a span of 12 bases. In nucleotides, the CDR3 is TGCGCCAGCAGCTTGTTGGTCGGGGGTTACAATGAGCAGTTCTTC. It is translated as CASSLLVGGYNEQFF.

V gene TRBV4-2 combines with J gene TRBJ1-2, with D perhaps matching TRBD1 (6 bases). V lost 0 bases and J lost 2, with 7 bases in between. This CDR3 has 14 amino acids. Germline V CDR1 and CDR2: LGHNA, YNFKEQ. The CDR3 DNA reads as TGTGCCAGCAGCCAAGACAGGGGCAACTATGGCTACACCTTC. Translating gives CASSQDRGNYGYTF.

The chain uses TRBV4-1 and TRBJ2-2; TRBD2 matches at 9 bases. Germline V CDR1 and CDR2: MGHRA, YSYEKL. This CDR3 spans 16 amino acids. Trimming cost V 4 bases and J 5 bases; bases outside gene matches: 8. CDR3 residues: CASSRLPAGGTGELFF. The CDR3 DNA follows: TGCGCCAGCAGCCGTCTCCCGGCGGGAGGGACCGGGGAGCTGTTTTTT.

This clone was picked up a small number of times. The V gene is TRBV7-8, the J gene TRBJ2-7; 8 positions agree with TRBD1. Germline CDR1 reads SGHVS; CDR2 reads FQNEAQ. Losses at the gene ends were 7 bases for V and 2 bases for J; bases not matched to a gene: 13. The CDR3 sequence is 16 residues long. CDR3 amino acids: CASTAPGQVGPYEQYF. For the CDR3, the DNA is TGTGCCAGCACCGCTCCGGGACAGGTGGGTCCCTACGAGCAGTACTTC.

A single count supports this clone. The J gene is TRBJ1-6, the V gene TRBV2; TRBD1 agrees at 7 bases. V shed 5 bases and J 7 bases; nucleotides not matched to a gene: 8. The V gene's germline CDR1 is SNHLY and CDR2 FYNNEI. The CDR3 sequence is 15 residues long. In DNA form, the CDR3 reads TGTGCCAGCAGTTTGCCGGGACAGCCCAATTCACCCCTCCACTTT. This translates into CASSLPGQPNSPLHF. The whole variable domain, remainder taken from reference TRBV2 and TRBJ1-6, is EPEVTQTPSHQVTQMGQEVILRCVPISNHLYFYWYRQILGQKVEFLVSFYNNEISEKSEIFDDQFSVERPDGSNFTLKIRSTKLEDSAMYFCASSLPGQPNSPLHFGNGTRLTVT.

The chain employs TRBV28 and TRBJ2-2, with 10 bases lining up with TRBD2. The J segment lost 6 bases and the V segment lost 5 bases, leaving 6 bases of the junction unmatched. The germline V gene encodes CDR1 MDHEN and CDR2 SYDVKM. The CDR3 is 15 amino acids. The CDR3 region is CASSRSGGAAGELFF. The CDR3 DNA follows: TGTGCCAGCAGTCGAAGCGGGGGGGCGGCCGGGGAGCTGTTTTTT.

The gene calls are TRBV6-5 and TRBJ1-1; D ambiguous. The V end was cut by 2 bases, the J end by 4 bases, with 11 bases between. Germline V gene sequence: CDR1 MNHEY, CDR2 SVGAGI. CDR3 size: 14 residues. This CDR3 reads CASSYVRSGTEAFF. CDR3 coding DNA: TGTGCCAGCAGTTACGTGCGGAGTGGCACTGAAGCTTTCTTT.

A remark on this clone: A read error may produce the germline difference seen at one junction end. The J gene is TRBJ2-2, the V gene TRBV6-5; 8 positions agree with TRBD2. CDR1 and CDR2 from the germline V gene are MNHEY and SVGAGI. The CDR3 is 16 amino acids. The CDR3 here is CANSLASGSTTGELFF. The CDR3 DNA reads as TGTGCCAACAGTTTGGCCAGCGGGAGTACCACCGGGGAGCTGTTTTTT.

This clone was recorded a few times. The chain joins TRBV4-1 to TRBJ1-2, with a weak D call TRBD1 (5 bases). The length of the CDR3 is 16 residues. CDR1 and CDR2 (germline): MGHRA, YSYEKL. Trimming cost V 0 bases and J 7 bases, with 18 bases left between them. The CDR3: CASSQDRSQGESGYTF. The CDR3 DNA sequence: TGCGCCAGCAGCCAAGATCGCTCTCAAGGGGAATCTGGCTACACCTTC.

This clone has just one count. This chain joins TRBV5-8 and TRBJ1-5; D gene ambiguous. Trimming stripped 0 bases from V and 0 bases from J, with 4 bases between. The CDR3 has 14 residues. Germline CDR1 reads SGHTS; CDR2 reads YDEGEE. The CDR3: CASSLDTSNQPQHF. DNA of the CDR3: TGTGCCAGCAGCTTGGACACTAGCAATCAGCCCCAGCATTTT.

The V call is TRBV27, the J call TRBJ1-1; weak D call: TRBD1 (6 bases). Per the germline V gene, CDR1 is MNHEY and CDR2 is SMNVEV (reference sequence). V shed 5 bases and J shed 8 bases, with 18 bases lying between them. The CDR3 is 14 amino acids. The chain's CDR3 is CASSPRTGTLEAFF. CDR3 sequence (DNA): TGTGCCAGCAGTCCCCGAACAGGGACCTTGGAAGCTTTCTTT.

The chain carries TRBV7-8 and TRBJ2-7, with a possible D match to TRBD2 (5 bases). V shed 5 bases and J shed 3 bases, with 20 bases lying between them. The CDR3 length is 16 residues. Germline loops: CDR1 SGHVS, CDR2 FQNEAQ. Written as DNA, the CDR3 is TGTGCCAGCAGCCTTACTAGGACGACATACCACTACGAGCAGTACTTC. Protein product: CASSLTRTTYHYEQYF.

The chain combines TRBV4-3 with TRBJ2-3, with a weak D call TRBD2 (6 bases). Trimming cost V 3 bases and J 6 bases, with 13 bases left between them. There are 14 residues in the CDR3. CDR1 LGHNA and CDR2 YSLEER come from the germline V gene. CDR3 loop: CASSQVRAGDTQYF. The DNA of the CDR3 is TGCGCCAGCAGCCAGGTACGGGCGGGGGATACGCAGTATTTT.

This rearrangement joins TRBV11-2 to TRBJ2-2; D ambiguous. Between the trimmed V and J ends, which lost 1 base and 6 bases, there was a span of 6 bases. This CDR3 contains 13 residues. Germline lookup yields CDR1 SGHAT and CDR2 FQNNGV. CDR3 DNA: TGTGCCAGCAGCTTAGTCGGGTCCGGGGAGCTGTTTTTT. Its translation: CASSLVGSGELFF.

The CDR3 nucleotides are TGTGCCAGTGCGGGGGAGCTCAGGAACGAGCAGTACTTC. It encodes CASAGELRNEQYF. The chain links TRBV4-2 to TRBJ2-7, with 7 bases matching TRBD2. Per germline, CDR1 LGHNA and CDR2 YNFKEQ. The CDR3 spans 13 residues. Trimming took 9 bases from V and 5 from J; bases not matched to a gene: 10.

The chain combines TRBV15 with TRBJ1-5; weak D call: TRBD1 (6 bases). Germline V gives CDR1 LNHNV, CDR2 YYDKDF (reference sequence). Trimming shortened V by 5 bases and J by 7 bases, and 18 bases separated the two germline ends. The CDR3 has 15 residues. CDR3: CATSGVRTADQPQHF. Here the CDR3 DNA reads TGTGCCACCAGCGGCGTCCGGACAGCGGACCAGCCCCAGCATTTT.